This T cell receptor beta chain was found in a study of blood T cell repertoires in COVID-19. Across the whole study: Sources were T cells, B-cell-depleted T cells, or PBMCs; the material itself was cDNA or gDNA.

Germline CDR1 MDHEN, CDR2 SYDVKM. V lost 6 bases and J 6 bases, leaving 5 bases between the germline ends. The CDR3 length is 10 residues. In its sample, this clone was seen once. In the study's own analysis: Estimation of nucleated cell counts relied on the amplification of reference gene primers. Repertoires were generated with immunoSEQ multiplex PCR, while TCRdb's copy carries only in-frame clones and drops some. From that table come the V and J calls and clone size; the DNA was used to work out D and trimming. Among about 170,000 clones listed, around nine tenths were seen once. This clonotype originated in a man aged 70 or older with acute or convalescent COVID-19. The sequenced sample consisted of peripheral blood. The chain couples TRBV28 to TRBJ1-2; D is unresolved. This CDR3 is CASSENGYTF. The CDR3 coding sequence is TGTGCCAGCAGCGAGAATGGCTACACCTTC.